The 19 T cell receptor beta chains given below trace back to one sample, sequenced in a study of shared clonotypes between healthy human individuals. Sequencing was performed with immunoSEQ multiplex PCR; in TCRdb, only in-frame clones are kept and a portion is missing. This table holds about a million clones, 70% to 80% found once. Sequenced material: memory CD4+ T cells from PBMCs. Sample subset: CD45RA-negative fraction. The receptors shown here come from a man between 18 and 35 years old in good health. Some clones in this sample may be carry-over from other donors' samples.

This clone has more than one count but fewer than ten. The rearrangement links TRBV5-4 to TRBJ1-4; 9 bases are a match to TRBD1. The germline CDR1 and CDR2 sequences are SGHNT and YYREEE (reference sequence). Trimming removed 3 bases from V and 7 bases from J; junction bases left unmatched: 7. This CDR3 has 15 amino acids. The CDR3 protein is CASSSRTGEGEKLFF. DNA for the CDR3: TGTGCCAGCAGCTCCAGGACAGGGGAGGGTGAAAAACTGTTTTTT. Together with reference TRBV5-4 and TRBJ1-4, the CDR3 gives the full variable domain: ETGVTQSPTHLIKTRGQQVTLRCSSQSGHNTVSWYQQALGQGPQFIFQYYREEENGRGNFPPRFSGLQFPNYSSELNVNALELDDSALYLCASSSRTGEGEKLFFGSGTQLSVL.

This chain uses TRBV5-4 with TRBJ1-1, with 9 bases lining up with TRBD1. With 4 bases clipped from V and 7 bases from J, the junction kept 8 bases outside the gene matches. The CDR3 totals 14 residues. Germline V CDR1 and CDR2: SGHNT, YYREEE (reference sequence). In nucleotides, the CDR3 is TGTGCCAGCAGCCAAGCAGACAGGGGGGGTGAAGCTTTCTTT. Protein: CASSQADRGGEAFF.

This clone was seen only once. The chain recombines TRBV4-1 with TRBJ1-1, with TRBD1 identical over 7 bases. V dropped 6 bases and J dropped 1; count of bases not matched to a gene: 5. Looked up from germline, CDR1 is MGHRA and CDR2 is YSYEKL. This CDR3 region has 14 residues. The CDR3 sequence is CASREGQQNTEAFF. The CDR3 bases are TGCGCCAGCAGAGAGGGACAGCAGAACACTGAAGCTTTCTTT.

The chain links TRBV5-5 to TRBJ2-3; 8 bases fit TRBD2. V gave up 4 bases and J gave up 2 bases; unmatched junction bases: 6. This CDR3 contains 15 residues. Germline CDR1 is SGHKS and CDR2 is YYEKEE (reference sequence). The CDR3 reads CASSPVSGVTDTQYF. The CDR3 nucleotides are TGTGCCAGCAGCCCCGTTAGCGGGGTCACAGATACGCAGTATTTT.

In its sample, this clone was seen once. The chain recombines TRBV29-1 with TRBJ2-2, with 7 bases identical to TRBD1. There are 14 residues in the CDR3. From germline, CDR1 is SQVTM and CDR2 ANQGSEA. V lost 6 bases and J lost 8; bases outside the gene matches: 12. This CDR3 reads CSVAGTDFTGELFF. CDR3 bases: TGCAGCGTAGCCGGGACAGATTTTACGGGGGAGCTGTTTTTT.

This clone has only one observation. For the CDR3, the DNA is TGCGCCAGCAGATCGGGACAGGGAAAAGGGAGCACAGATACGCAGTATTTT. Protein: CASRSGQGKGSTDTQYF. The chain recombines TRBV5-1 with TRBJ2-3; 9 positions match TRBD1. This CDR3 is 17 amino acids long. Trimming cost V 5 bases and J 0 bases; bases outside gene matches: 10. CDR1 is SGHRS and CDR2 is YFSETQ in the germline V gene.

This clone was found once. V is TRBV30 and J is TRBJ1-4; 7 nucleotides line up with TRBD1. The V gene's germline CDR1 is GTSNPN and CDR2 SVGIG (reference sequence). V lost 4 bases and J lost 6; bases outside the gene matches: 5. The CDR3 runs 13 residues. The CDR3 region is CAWTQGVDEKLFF. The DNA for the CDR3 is TGTGCCTGGACCCAGGGGGTCGATGAAAAACTGTTTTTT.

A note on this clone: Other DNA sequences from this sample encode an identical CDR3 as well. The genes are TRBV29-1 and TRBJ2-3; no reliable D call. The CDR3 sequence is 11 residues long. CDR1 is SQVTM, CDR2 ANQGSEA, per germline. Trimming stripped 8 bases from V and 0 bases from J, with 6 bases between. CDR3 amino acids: CSLTSTDTQYF. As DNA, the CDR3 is TGCAGCCTAACGAGCACAGATACGCAGTATTTT.

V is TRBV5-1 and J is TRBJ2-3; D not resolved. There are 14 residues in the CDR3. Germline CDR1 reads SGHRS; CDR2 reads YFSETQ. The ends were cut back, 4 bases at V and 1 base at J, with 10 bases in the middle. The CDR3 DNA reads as TGCGCCAGCAGCCCGGAACGACGCACAGATACGCAGTATTTT. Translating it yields CASSPERRTDTQYF.

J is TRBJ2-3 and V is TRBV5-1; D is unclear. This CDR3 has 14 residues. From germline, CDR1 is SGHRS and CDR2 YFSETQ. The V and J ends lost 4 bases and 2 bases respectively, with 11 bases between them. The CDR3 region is CASSGGVVTDTQYF. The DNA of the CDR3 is TGCGCCAGCAGCGGCGGTGTAGTCACAGATACGCAGTATTTT.

In DNA form, the CDR3 reads TGCAGTGTGGTGGGGGACTATGGCTACACCTTC. This translates into CSVVGDYGYTF. This chain joins TRBV20-1 and TRBJ1-2; a weak D match, TRBD1 (5 bases). V dropped 7 bases and J dropped 3 bases, with 9 bases sitting between them. The CDR3 is 11 amino acids. CDR1 and CDR2 (germline): DFQATT, SNEGSKA (reference sequence).

The CDR3 here is CASSYAWGESFYEQYF. DNA of the CDR3: TGTGCCAGCAGTTACGCCTGGGGGGAGAGCTTTTACGAGCAGTACTTC. The V call is TRBV6-6, the J call TRBJ2-7; possibly TRBD2 for D (6 bases). The germline CDR1 and CDR2 sequences are MNHNY and SVGAGI (reference sequence). Between the trimmed V and J ends, which lost 2 bases and 4 bases, there was a span of 18 bases. The CDR3 totals 16 residues.

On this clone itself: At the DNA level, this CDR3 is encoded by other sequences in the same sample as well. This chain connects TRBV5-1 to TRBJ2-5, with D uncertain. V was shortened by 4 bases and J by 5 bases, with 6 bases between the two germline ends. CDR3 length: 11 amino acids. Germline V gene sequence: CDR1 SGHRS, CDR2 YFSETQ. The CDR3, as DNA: TGCGCCAGCAGCCTACGGGAGACCCAGTACTTC. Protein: CASSLRETQYF.

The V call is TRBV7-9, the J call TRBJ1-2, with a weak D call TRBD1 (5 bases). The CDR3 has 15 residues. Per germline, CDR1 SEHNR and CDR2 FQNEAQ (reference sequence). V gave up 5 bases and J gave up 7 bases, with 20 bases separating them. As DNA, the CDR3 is TGTGCCAGCAGCCTCAGGCTCTCGGGGCAAGGTGGCTACACCTTC. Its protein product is CASSLRLSGQGGYTF.

CDR3 bases: TGTGCCAGCAGTGGGACCGCCGGGGAGCAGTTCTTC. It is translated as CASSGTAGEQFF. The chain couples TRBV28 to TRBJ2-1; D may correspond to TRBD1 or TRBD2 (5 bases each). The germline gives CDR1 MDHEN, CDR2 SYDVKM. The CDR3 loop spans 12 amino acids. With 5 bases removed from V and 10 bases from J, the gap between germline ends came to 12 bases.

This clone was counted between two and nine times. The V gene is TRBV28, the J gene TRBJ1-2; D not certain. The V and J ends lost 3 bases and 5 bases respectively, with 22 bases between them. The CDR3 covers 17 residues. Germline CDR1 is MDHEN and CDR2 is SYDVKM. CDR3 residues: CASSFSGSIQAPYGYTF. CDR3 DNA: TGTGCCAGCAGTTTCTCGGGCAGCATCCAGGCTCCTTATGGCTACACCTTC.

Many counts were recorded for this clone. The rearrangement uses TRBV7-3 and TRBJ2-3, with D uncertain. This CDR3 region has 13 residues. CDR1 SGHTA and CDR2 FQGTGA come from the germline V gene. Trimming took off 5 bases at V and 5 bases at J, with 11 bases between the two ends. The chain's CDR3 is CASSPARQDTQYF. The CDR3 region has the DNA TGTGCCAGCAGCCCAGCGAGACAAGATACGCAGTATTTT. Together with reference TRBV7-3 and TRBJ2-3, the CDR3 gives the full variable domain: GAGVSQTPSNKVTEKGKYVELRCDPISGHTALYWYRQSLGQGPEFLIYFQGTGAADDSGLPNDRFFAVRPEGSVSTLKIQRTERGDSAVYLCASSPARQDTQYFGPGTRLTVL.

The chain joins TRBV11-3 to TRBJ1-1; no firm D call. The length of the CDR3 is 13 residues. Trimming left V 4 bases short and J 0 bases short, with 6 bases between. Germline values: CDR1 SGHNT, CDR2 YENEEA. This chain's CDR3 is CASSWGVNTEAFF. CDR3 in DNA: TGTGCCAGCAGCTGGGGTGTGAACACTGAAGCTTTCTTT. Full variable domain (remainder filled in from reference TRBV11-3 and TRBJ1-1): EAGVVQSPRYKIIEKKQPVAFWCNPISGHNTLYWYLQNLGQGPELLIRYENEEAVDDSQLPKDRFSAERLKGVDSTLKIQPAELGDSAVYLCASSWGVNTEAFFGQGTRLTVV.

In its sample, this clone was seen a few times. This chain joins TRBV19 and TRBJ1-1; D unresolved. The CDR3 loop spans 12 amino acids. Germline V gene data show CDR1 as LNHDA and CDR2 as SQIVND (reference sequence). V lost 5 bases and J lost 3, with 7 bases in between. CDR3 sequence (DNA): TGTGCCAGTAGTGGGCCATACACTGAAGCTTTCTTT. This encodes CASSGPYTEAFF.